The 5 T cell receptor beta chains listed next were all sequenced from one sample in a study of blood T cells in healthy people across ages. For the second PCR, which ran for roughly 6 to 12 cycles, a sample-barcoded 5' primer and a J-beta primer mix were used. Via MiXCR, TCRdb re-called the 5' RACE reads, giving one row per CDR3 protein. Counted here are 1.5 million to 2 million distinct CDR3 sequences, roughly 49% occurring once; the ten biggest clones make up less than 2.5%. The sequenced material came from blood. The source of these receptors is a woman in her forties in good health.

V is TRBV6-1 and J is TRBJ1-4; D call uncertain. Germline V gives CDR1 MNHNS, CDR2 SASEGT. V was cut by 2 bases and J by 5 bases, with 15 bases left in between. The CDR3 totals 16 residues. The CDR3 loop is CASSELGTALNEKLFF. CDR3 bases: TGTGCCAGCAGTGAATTGGGAACCGCCCTCAATGAAAAACTGTTTTTT.

This clonotype has only a few counts. The CDR3 bases are TGTGCCAGCAGCTCCTCCGCCGGGACAGGGATTTACGAGCAGTACTTC. It yields the protein CASSSSAGTGIYEQYF. The chain has TRBV13 and TRBJ2-7; 9 nucleotides align to TRBD1. The ends lost 4 bases at V and 4 bases at J; junction bases unmatched: 11. This CDR3 spans 16 amino acids. Germline lookup yields CDR1 PRHDT and CDR2 FYEKMQ (reference sequence). Supplemented by reference TRBV13 and TRBJ2-7, the full variable domain reads AAGVIQSPRHLIKEKRETATLKCYPIPRHDTVYWYQQGPGQDPQFLISFYEKMQSDKGSIPDRFSAQQFSDYHSELNMSSLELGDSALYFCASSSSAGTGIYEQYFGPGTRLTVT.

The gene calls are TRBV14 and TRBJ2-1; 9 bases align to TRBD1. CDR3 length: 17 residues. Per the germline V gene, CDR1 is SGHDN and CDR2 is FVKESK. V lost 4 bases, J lost 5 bases, and 12 bases stayed unmatched. CDR3 protein: CASSLFSGQGLNNEQFF. In DNA form, the CDR3 reads TGTGCCAGCAGCCTATTCTCGGGACAGGGCTTAAACAATGAGCAGTTCTTC.

Remarks on this clonotype: A much bigger clone sits one base away, suggesting this may be a read error. The J gene is TRBJ1-2, the V gene TRBV5-5; D call uncertain. The germline V gene has CDR1 SGHKS and CDR2 YYEKEE (reference sequence). This CDR3 contains 14 residues. V lost 5 bases and J 2 bases, leaving 13 bases between the germline ends. CDR3 residues: CASRRDGRNYGYTF. The DNA for the CDR3 is TGTGCCAGCAGGCGCGATGGGAGGAACTATGGCTACACCTTC.

This rearrangement joins TRBV24-1 to TRBJ2-3; 7 bases fit TRBD1. Germline V CDR1 and CDR2: KGHDR, SFDVKD. The CDR3 spans 15 residues. With 4 bases clipped from V and 0 bases from J, the junction kept 3 bases outside the gene matches. In nucleotides, the CDR3 is TGTGCCACCAGTGAGCGACAGGGAAGCACAGATACGCAGTATTTT. Protein: CATSERQGSTDTQYF.